This T cell receptor (beta chain) was retrieved from a study of Ad26.COV2.S vaccination and SARS-CoV-2 variants. Study background: The authors gave Ad26.COV2.S intramuscularly, either once or twice 56 days apart.

Trimming cost V 4 bases and J 5 bases, with 13 bases left between them. CDR1 and CDR2 (germline): KGHDR, SFDVKD. The CDR3 has 14 residues. The table came from immunoSEQ multiplex PCR; TCRdb's copy has only in-frame clones and leaves some out. The repertoire holds 350,000 to 500,000 clones, with about 90% as singletons. Treatment given: some 20 received Ad26.COV2.S at low or high dose, single or two shots; about 5 received placebo; per-sample allocation not given. Samples analyzed were those drawn on day 63 after the first vaccine or placebo injection. The individual, an adult aged 18-55 years, was a donor in Boston.

The sequence came from a person between 18 and 65 years old who received the Ad26.COV2.S COVID-19 vaccine or a placebo. This chain links TRBV24-1 with TRBJ1-2; unclear D gene. The sample in question was peripheral blood, obtained in a trial of Ad26.COV2.S vaccine versus placebo. The CDR3 nucleotides are TGTGCCACCAGTGACGTTAAAGGAGGGTATGGCTACACCTTC. Protein product: CATSDVKGGYGYTF.